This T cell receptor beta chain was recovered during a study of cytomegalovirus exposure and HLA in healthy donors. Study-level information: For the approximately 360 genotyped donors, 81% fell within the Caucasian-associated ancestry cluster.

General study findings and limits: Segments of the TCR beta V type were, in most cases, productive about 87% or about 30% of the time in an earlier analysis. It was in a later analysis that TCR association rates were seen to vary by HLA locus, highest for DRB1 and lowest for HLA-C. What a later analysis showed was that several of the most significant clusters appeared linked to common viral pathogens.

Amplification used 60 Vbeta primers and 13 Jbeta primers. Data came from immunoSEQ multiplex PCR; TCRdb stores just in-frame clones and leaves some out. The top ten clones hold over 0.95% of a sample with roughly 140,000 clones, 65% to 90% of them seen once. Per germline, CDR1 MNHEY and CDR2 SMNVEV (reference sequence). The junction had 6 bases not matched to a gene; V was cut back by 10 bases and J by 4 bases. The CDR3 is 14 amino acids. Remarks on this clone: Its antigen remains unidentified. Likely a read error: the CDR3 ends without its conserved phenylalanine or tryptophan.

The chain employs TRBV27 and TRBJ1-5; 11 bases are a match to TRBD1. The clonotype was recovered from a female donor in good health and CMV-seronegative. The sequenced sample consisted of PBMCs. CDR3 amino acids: CATKDRGRNQPQHV. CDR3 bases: TGTGCCACCAAGGACAGGGGGCGTAATCAGCCCCAGCATGTT.